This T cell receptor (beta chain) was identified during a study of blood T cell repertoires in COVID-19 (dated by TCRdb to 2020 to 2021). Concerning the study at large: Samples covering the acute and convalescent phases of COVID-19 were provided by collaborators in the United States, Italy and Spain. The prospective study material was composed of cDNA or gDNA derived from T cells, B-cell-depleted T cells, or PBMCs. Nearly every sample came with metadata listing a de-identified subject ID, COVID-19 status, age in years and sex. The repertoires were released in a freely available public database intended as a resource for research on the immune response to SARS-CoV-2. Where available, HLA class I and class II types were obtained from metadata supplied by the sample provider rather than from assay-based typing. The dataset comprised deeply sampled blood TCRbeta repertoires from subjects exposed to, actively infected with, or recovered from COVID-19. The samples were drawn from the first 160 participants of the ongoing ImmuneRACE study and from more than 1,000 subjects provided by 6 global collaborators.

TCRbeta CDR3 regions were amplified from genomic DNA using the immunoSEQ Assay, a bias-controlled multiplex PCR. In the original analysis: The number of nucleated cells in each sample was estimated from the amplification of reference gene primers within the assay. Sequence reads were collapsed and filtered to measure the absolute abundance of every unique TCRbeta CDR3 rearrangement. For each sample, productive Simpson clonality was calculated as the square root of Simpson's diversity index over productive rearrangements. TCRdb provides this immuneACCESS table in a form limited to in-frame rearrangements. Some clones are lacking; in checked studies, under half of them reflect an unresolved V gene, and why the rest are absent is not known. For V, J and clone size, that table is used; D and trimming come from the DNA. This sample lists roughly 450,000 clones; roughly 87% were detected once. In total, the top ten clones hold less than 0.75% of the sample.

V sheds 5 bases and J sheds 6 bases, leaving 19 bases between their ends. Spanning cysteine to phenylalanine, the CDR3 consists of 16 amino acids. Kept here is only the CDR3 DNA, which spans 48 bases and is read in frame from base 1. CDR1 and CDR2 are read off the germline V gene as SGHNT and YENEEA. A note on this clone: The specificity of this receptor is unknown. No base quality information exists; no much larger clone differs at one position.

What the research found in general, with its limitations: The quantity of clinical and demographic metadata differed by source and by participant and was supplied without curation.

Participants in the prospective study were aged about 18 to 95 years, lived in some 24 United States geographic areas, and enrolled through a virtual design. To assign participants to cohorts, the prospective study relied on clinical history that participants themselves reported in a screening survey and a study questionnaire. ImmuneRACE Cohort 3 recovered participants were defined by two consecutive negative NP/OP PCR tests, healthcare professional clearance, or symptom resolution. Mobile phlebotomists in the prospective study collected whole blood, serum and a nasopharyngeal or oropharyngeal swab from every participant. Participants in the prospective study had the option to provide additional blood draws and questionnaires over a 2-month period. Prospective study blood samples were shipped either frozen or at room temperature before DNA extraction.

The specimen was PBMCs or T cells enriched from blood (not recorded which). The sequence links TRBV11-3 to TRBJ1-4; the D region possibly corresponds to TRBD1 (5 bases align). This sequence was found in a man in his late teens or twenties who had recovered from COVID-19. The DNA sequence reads TGTGCCAGCAGCCTTCGTACCGGGGGGAGTTATGAAAAACTGTTTTTT. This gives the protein CASSLRTGGSYEKLFF.